This TCR beta chain comes out of a study of T cell changes during pregnancy in multiple sclerosis. Produced via immunoSEQ multiplex PCR; TCRdb's table is partial and in-frame only. Of approximately 94,000 clones in the sample, about nine tenths were seen once. This clone was recorded once. From germline, CDR1 is SGHAT and CDR2 FQNNGV. The CDR3 runs 16 residues. Trimming took 4 bases from V and 4 from J; bases not matched to a gene: 9. The chain has TRBV11-2 and TRBJ1-2, with 10 bases fitting TRBD1. This receptor was obtained from a female donor with multiple sclerosis, enrolled in a pregnancy study. The starting material was peripheral blood, obtained after pregnancy. DNA for the CDR3: TGTGCCAGCAGCTCCCGGGACAGGGGCCTGAGCTATGGCTACACCTTC. Translating gives CASSSRDRGLSYGYTF.